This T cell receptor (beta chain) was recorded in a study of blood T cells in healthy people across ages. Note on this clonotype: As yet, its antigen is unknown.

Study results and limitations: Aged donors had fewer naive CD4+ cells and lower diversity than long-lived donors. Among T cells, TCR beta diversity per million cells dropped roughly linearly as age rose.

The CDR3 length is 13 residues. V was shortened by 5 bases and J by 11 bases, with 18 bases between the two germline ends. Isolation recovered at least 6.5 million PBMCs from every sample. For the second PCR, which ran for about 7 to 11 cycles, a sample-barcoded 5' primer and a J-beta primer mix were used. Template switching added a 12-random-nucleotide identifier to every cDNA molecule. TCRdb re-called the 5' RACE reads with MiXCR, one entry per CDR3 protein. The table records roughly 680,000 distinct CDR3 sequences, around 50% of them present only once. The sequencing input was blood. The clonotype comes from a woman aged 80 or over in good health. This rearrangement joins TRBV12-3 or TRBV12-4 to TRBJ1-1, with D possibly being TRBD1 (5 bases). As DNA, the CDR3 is TGTGCCAGCAGTAGGGACGTCTTTGTATTTGCTTTCTTT. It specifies CASSRDVFVFAFF.